This T cell receptor beta chain was observed in a study of vaccination effects on CD4 cells after COVID-19. With respect to this clone: Its antigen is currently unknown.

Germline V gene lookup returns CDR1 SGHTA and CDR2 FQGNSA. Trimming shortened V by 3 bases and J by 4 bases, and 13 bases separated the two germline ends. This CDR3 has 15 residues. Here immunoSEQ multiplex PCR was the method, and the copy in TCRdb shows in-frame clones only, minus some. The sample lists just under 60,000 clones, 78% occurring once. Using viral peptide pools, the ViraFEST assay grew out antigen-specific CD4+ T cells prior to sequencing. Isolation of CD4+ T cells took place after nine to ten days of culture. Participants were vaccinated with two doses of either the BNT162b2 or mRNA-1273 vaccine.

The TCR originated in a human donor who received a COVID-19 vaccine. This chain links TRBV7-2 with TRBJ1-5; the D is unclear. The sample in question was CD4+ T cells from PBMCs cultured with HCoV-OC43 spike peptides, obtained after COVID-19 vaccination. Subset denoted: HCoV-OC43 spike overlapping peptide pool stimulation. The CDR3 loop is CASSLAEVRNQPQHF. For the CDR3, the DNA is TGTGCCAGCAGCTTGGCGGAGGTTCGTAATCAGCCCCAGCATTTT.